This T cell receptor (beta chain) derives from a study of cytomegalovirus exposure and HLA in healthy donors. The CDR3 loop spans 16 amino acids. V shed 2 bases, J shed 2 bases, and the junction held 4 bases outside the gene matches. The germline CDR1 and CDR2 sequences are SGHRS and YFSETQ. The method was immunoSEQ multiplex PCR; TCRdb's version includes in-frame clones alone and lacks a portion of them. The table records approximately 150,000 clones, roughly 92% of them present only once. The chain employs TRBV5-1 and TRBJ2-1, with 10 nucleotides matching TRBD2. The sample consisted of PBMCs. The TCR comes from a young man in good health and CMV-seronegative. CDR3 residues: CASSLRTSGTYNEQFF. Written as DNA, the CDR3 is TGCGCCAGCAGCTTAAGGACTAGCGGTACCTACAATGAGCAGTTCTTC.